What follows is one TCR beta chain and its context. These data belong to a study of blood T cell repertoires in COVID-19. About the study: COVID-19 samples collected from the United States, Italy and Spain covered acute and convalescent phases.

Source study methods: Amplification with reference gene primers provided the estimates of nucleated cell counts. Using immunoSEQ multiplex PCR, the repertoire was profiled, and TCRdb retains in-frame clones only, with some absent. The V and J calls and the clone size are those of that table, but D and trimming were determined from the DNA. Of approximately 160,000 clones detected, approximately 87% appear once; the ten largest clones hold around 4%. The sequence came from a woman aged 65 to 85 with acute or convalescent COVID-19. Sample: peripheral blood.

The CDR3 DNA is TGTGCCAGCAGCTTGGGTATGGGGGCCTCCTACGAGCAGTACTTC. Amino acid sequence: CASSLGMGASYEQYF. V gene TRBV11-2 combines with J gene TRBJ2-7; TRBD1 might be the D (6 bases). The CDR3 runs to 15 residues. CDR1 and CDR2 from the germline V gene are SGHAT and FQNNGV. V was cut by 3 bases and J by 0 bases, with 12 bases left in between. Looking up the rest from reference TRBV11-2 and TRBJ2-7 gives the full variable domain: EAGVAQSPRYKIIEKRQSVAFWCNPISGHATLYWYQQILGQGPKLLIQFQNNGVVDDSQLPKDRFSAERLKGVDSTLKIQPAKLEDSAVYLCASSLGMGASYEQYFGPGTRLTVT.